This TCR beta chain came from a study of neoadjuvant anti-PD-1 for oral cavity cancer. Profiling relied on immunoSEQ multiplex PCR, and the TCRdb table lists in-frame clones only, not all of them. The top ten clones hold 3% of a sample with 13,000 to 15,000 clones, about three quarters of them seen once. There are 16 residues in the CDR3. CDR1 LNHNV and CDR2 YYDKDF come from the germline V gene (reference sequence). Trimming shortened V by 4 bases and J by 2 bases, and 17 bases separated the two germline ends. The sequenced sample was PBMCs, obtained before nivolumab (anti-PD-1) treatment. This sequence originates from a person aged 35-79 years with oral cavity squamous cell carcinoma. This chain links TRBV15 with TRBJ2-5; D possibly uses TRBD1 or TRBD2 (5 bases each). The CDR3 bases are TGTGCCACCAGCAATACCGGGACGCTTATTCAAGAGACCCAGTACTTC. Protein: CATSNTGTLIQETQYF.